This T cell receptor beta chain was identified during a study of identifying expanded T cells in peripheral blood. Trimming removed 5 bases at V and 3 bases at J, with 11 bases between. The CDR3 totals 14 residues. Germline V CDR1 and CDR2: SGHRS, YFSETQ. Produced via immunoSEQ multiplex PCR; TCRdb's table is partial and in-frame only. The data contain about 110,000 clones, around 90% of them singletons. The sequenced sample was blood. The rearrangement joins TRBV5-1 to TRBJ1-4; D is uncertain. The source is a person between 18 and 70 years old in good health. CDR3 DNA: TGCGCCAGCAGGCAGACCACGGCTAATGAAAAACTGTTTTTT. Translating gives CASRQTTANEKLFF.